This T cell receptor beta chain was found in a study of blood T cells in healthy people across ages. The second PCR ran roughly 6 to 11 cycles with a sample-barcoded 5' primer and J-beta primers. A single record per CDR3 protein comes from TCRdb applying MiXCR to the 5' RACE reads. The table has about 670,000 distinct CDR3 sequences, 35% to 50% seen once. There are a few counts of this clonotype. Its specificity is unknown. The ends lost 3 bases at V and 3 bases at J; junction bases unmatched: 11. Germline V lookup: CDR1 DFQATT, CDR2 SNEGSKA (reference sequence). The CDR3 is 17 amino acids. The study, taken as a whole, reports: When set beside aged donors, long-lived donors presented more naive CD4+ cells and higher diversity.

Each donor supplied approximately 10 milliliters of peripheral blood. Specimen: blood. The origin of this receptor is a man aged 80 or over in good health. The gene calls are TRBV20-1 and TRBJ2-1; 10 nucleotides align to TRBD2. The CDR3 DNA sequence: TGCAGTGCTAGTTCCAGCGGGAGGGCAGTAAGCTACAATGAGCAGTTCTTC. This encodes CSASSSGRAVSYNEQFF.